This T cell receptor (beta chain) was found in a study of cytomegalovirus exposure and HLA in healthy donors. Study-wide background: According to later analysis, the same platform produced the approximately 130 validation and several hundred first-cohort repertoires.

Notes on the study in general: 150 or so TCR beta chains were listed as cytomegalovirus-associated.

For this clone: Its antigen is not known. The junction differs from germline at one of its ends, possibly a read error.

TCRdb's copy holds only in-frame clones and misses some; the assay was immunoSEQ multiplex PCR. Found here are 55,000 to 65,000 clones, roughly 90% of them singletons; the top ten hold 1.1%. Germline V gene lookup returns CDR1 MNHNY and CDR2 SVGAGI (reference sequence). This CDR3 is 13 amino acids long. The chain joins TRBV6-6 to TRBJ2-7; D may be TRBD1 (6 bases). Sequences were obtained from PBMCs. The clonotype was recovered from a man aged 18 to 30 in good health and CMV-seronegative. The CDR3 region is CASSSGQLMFTTF. The CDR3 DNA sequence: TGTGCCAGCAGCTCCGGACAGCTCATGTTTACAACATTC.